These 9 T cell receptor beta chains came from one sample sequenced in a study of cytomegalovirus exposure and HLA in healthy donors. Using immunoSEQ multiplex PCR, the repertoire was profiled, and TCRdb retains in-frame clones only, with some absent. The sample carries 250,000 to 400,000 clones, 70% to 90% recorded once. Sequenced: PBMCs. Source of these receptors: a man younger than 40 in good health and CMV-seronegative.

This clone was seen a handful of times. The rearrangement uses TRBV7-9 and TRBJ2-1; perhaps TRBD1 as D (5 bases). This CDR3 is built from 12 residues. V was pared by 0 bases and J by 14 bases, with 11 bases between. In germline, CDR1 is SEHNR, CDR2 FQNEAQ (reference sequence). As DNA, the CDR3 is TGTGCCAGCAGCTTAGCTGGCCAGGGTGAGTTCTTC. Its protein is CASSLAGQGEFF.

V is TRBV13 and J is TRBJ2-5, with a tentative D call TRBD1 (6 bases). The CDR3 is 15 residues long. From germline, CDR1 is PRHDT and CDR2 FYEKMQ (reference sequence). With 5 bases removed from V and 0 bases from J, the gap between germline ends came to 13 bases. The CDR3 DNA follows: TGTGCCAGCAGCCTCTCCGACAGGTACCAAGAGACCCAGTACTTC. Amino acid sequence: CASSLSDRYQETQYF.

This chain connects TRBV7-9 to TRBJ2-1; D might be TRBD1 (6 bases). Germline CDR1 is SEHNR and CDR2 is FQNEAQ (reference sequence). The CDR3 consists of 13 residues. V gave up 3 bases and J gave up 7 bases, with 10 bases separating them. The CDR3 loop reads CASSLDRENEQFF. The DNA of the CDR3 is TGTGCCAGCAGCTTGGACAGAGAAAATGAGCAGTTCTTC.

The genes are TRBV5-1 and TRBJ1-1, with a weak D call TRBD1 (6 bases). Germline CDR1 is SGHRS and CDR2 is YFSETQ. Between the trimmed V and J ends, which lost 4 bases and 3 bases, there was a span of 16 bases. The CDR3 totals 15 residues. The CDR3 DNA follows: TGCGCCAGCAGCCGGGGTCAGGGGAGGGACACTGAAGCTTTCTTT. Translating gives CASSRGQGRDTEAFF.

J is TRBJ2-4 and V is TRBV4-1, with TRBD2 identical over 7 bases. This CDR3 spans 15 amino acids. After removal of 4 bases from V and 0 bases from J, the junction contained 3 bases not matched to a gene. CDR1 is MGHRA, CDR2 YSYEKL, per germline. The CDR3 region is CASSPSGVAKNIQYF. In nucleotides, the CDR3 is TGCGCCAGCAGCCCTAGCGGAGTAGCCAAAAACATTCAGTACTTC.

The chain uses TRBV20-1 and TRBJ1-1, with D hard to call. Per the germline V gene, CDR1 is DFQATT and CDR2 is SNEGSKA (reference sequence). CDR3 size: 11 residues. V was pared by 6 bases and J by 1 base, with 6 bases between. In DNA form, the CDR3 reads TGCAGTGCGGAGGGGAACACTGAAGCTTTCTTT. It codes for CSAEGNTEAFF.

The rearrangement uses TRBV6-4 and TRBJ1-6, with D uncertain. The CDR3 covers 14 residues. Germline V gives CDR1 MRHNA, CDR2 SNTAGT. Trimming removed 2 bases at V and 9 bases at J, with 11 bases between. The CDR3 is CASSDGTAGSPLHF. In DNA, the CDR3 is TGTGCCAGCAGTGACGGTACGGCGGGTTCACCCCTCCACTTT.

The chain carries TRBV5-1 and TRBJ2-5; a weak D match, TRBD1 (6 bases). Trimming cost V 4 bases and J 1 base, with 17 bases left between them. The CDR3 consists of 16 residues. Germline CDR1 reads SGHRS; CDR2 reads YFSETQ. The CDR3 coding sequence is TGCGCCAGCAGCCCTACGGCAGGGGTACCCCAAGAGACCCAGTACTTC. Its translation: CASSPTAGVPQETQYF.

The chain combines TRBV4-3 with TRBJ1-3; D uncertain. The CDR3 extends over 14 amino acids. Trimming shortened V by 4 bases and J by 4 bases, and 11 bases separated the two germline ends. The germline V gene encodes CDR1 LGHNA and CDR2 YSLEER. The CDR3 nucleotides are TGCGCCAGCAGCCCCCTACTGAACGGAAACACCATATATTTT. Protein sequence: CASSPLLNGNTIYF.